Given below is one T cell receptor beta chain in context. There is no known antigen for this receptor. Base-call qualities are not available, and no considerably larger clone is one nucleotide away. This entry is derived from a study of somatic reversion in DOCK8 deficiency (TCRdb year 2020). With respect to the entire study: The study compared the T cell receptor beta repertoires of three groups: DOCK8-deficient patients, DOCK8-revertant patients and healthy volunteers. The study examined how somatic reversion of pathogenic DOCK8 variants changes lymphocyte differentiation and function in DOCK8 deficiency. The DOCK8-deficient patients included in the study had been described in earlier reports.

The CDR3 runs 14 residues from the cysteine to the phenylalanine. Just CDR3 DNA is preserved here, 42 bases in frame from base 1. Looking up the germline V gene yields CDR1 SGHRS and CDR2 YFSETQ. Cut back by 4 bases and 3 bases, the V and J ends lie 13 bases apart. Healthy control blood was obtained from volunteer donors provided by blood services in Australia and France. Genomic DNA for TCR repertoire analysis was extracted from whole blood samples or from PBMCs. Study-wide findings and limitations: The source material for each sample, whole blood versus PBMCs, was not specified per sample in the methods.

Receptor amplification or capture employed multiplex PCR. TRB libraries were generated by one-step amplicon PCR from roughly 91 ng genomic DNA using EuroClonality-NGS primers. TRB amplicons were sequenced on Illumina MiSeq instruments with 2 x 250 bp version 2 chemistry. Processing in the source paper ran as follows. IMGT/HighV-QUEST was used for primary TRB sequence analysis and V(D)J annotation. Once nonfunctional clones had been removed and the data downsampled for comparisons between samples, VDJtools was used to evaluate repertoire diversity and composition. TCRdb trimmed the raw reads at Q25, called clones with MiXCR and kept productive beta chains. Each entry merges the rows of one CDR3 protein and shows their most common DNA and genes. Clone size and V and J calls follow TCRdb, not the original study. Present in this sample are approximately 2,500 distinct CDR3 sequences, roughly 26% of which were seen just once. The ten largest account for around 9.5% of the sample.

The sequence joins TRBV5-1 to TRBJ1-2; the D segment could be TRBD1, given 6 matching bases. The sequence was collected from a human donor in good health. The sequenced material came from peripheral blood. The bases are TGCGCCAGCAGCAACCAGGGGTCAGACTATGGCTACACCTTC. This gives the protein CASSNQGSDYGYTF.